What follows is one T cell receptor (beta chain) and its context. Its binding antigen is unknown. No base quality values were provided; no much bigger clone lies one nucleotide off. The data are from a study of cytotoxic CD8 clonotypes in ibrutinib-treated CLL (dated by TCRdb to 2020 to 2023). Turning to the overall study: The cohort included some 14 treatment-naive and about a dozen relapsed/refractory patients; under 18 were IGHV unmutated. Longitudinal samples were available for about 30% of the roughly 86 trial participants. Responses were partial in roughly 24 patients and complete in 2; after median approximately 69 months follow-up, roughly 14 stayed in remission and some twelve progressed. Response samples were taken after a median of 12 months on treatment, ranging from 6 to 36 months. On average, each sample yielded 255,043 productive templates and about 100,000 productive rearrangements. Every remission and progressive disease sample was obtained while ibrutinib was still being received by the patients. Cryopreserved peripheral blood mononuclear cells were obtained before treatment, at response, and at either sustained remission or disease progression.

Each clonotype received, on average, approximately 9.9x coverage in deep resolution sequencing performed on a MiSeq, where the target depth lay between 1 in 1 million and 1 in 200,000 T cells. TCR beta libraries were generated with the immunoSEQ hsTCRB Kit. As for the original processing: ImmunoSEQ Data Assistant and ImmunoSEQ Analyzer were used for data analysis, and V, D and J genes were assigned according to IMGT definitions. Clonality, with values ranging from 0 to 1, was calculated as one minus the normalized Shannon entropy of productive rearrangement frequencies. Only overrepresented clonotypes making up at least 0.05% of each patient's repertoire were included in the public clonotype analysis. Approximately 14 age-matched healthy donor repertoires from immuneACCESS served as clonality controls. Entries here come from immuneACCESS through TCRdb and include only in-frame sequences with V and J called. Some clones fail to appear in such tables; in the studies checked, an unresolved V gene covers under half of the shortfall, and the cause of the remainder is unknown. The DNA was the basis for D and trimming; V, J and clone size are from that table. Recorded for this sample are some 350,000 clones; roughly 70% of them occurred a single time. The ten most abundant clones make up 6.3% of the sample.

Here is what the overall study found, with its caveats: Sampling times were not matched between patients in sustained remission and patients whose disease was progressing, and lymph node repertoires were not examined. At baseline, clonality was higher than in age-matched healthy donors and showed a strong correlation with circulating CD8+ T-cell counts. Clonality rose at ibrutinib response, remained stable during sustained remission, and dropped back toward baseline at progression. Public clonotypes were found to be uncommon and were observed to contract or remain stable during treatment; the increase in clonality was shown to reflect expansion of private clonotypes at ibrutinib response.

Approximately 2 micrograms of genomic DNA were extracted from cryopreserved PBMCs for TCR beta library preparation. Longitudinal blood samples from CLL patients on ibrutinib monotherapy underwent high-throughput TCR beta sequencing. The patients were enrolled in a single-center, open-label phase 2 trial of ibrutinib monotherapy. The CDR3 measures 15 amino acids from cysteine to phenylalanine. CDR3 DNA is the only sequence kept; it has 45 bases, read in frame from the first base. Here V drops 5 bases and J drops 5 bases, and the junction holds 10 bases not matched to any gene. Via the germline V gene (reference sequence), CDR1 is LNHDA and CDR2 SQIVND.

This TCR was recovered from a human donor with chronic lymphocytic leukemia. The material sequenced was PBMCs, taken after 36 months of ibrutinib treatment. Here the chain combines TRBV19 and TRBJ2-5; 8 junctional bases match TRBD1. CDR3 sequence: CASSLTGDWWETQYF. The base sequence is TGTGCCAGTAGTTTGACAGGGGACTGGTGGGAGACCCAGTACTTC. The reference TRBV19 and TRBJ2-5 proteins fill in what lies around the CDR3, so the full variable domain reads DGGITQSPKYLFRKEGQNVTLSCEQNLNHDAMYWYRQDPGQGLRLIYYSQIVNDFQKGDIAEGYSVSREKKESFPLTVTSAQKNPTAFYLCASSLTGDWWETQYFGPGTRLLVL.